One and the same sample provided the 17 T cell receptor beta chains below, sequenced in a study of blood T cell repertoires in COVID-19. Assay: immunoSEQ multiplex PCR; the TCRdb copy retains only in-frame clones and omits some. This sample yields about 180,000 clones, of which 60% to 80% are seen a single time; less than 30% belongs to the top ten. Sequencing was done on a sample of peripheral blood. These receptors came from a woman in her seventies with acute or convalescent COVID-19.

This chain links TRBV3-1 (or the pseudogene TRBV3-2) with TRBJ1-3; no clear D. Trimming shortened V by 7 bases and J by 6 bases, and 16 bases separated the two germline ends. The V gene's germline CDR1 is LGHDT and CDR2 YNNKEL (reference sequence). The CDR3 contains 14 residues. Written as DNA, the CDR3 is TGTGCCAGCACCTCTCCGGGTCAAGAAAACACCATATATTTT. The encoded protein is CASTSPGQENTIYF.

V gene TRBV6-6 combines with J gene TRBJ1-1, with D possibly being TRBD1 (6 bases). V dropped 6 bases and J dropped 1 base, with 18 bases sitting between them. The CDR3 has 16 residues. CDR1 is MNHNY and CDR2 is SVGAGI in the germline V gene (reference sequence). Here the CDR3 DNA reads TGTGCCAGCAGATCCAACAGGGCTGGGGAGAACACTGAAGCTTTCTTT. Translated: CASRSNRAGENTEAFF.

The rearrangement uses TRBV9 and TRBJ1-6; 8 bases match TRBD1. The CDR3 spans 15 residues. V lost 1 base and J lost 15; bases outside the gene matches: 12. Germline loops: CDR1 SGDLS, CDR2 YYNGEE. CDR3 sequence reads: CASSVPGTGTSRLHF. CDR3 nucleotide sequence: TGTGCCAGCAGCGTACCCGGGACAGGCACCAGCCGCCTCCACTTT.

The V gene is TRBV11-2, the J gene TRBJ1-4, with 7 bases fitting TRBD1. The ends lost 5 bases at V and 5 bases at J; junction bases unmatched: 8. CDR3 size: 15 residues. Germline CDR1 SGHAT, CDR2 FQNNGV. This CDR3 reads CASSKGTDLNEKLFF. The CDR3 nucleotides are TGTGCCAGCAGCAAAGGGACAGACCTCAATGAAAAACTGTTTTTT. Complete variable domain (other parts from reference TRBV11-2 and TRBJ1-4): EAGVAQSPRYKIIEKRQSVAFWCNPISGHATLYWYQQILGQGPKLLIQFQNNGVVDDSQLPKDRFSAERLKGVDSTLKIQPAKLEDSAVYLCASSKGTDLNEKLFFGSGTQLSVL.

J is TRBJ2-3 and V is TRBV9, with 10 bases lining up with TRBD2. CDR1 SGDLS and CDR2 YYNGEE come from the germline V gene. V trimming: 6 bases; J trimming: 3 bases; junction bases outside the gene matches: 7. The CDR3 sequence is 15 residues long. The CDR3 reads CASTRAGGPTDTQYF. DNA of the CDR3: TGTGCCAGCACCAGAGCGGGAGGGCCGACAGATACGCAGTATTTT.

About this clone itself: One end of the junction does not line up with germline, which may come from a read error. This chain joins TRBV18 and TRBJ2-5, with 14 bases that match TRBD2. Germline V gene sequence: CDR1 KGHSH, CDR2 LQKENI. The CDR3 spans 19 residues. The CDR3 region is CVSSLTGTSGSRGRETQYF. The CDR3 region has the DNA TGTGTCAGCTCACTGACCGGGACTAGCGGGAGTCGGGGTAGAGAGACCCAGTACTTC.

Written as DNA, the CDR3 is TGCGCCAGCAGCCTTCCCCCAGGACGCGGGGGTAAAAACATTCAGTACTTC. This sequence encodes CASSLPPGRGGKNIQYF. The V gene is TRBV4-1, the J gene TRBJ2-4, with TRBD2 identical over 7 bases. Trimming cost V 4 bases and J 4 bases; bases outside gene matches: 13. CDR3 length equals 17 residues. Germline CDR1 and CDR2: MGHRA and YSYEKL.

This rearrangement joins TRBV5-6 to TRBJ2-1; D might be TRBD1 (6 bases). V lost 0 bases and J lost 15, with 19 bases in between. The CDR3 covers 14 residues. Germline lookup yields CDR1 SGHDT and CDR2 YYEEEE. The CDR3 spells CASSLDPGANFWFF. The CDR3 bases are TGTGCCAGCAGCTTGGATCCAGGGGCGAATTTTTGGTTCTTC.

The V and J genes are TRBV5-4 and TRBJ2-1; the D gene is possibly TRBD2 (6 bases). Germline assignment: CDR1 SGHNT and CDR2 YYREEE (reference sequence). V lost 0 bases to trimming and J lost 7 bases, with 11 bases between them. This CDR3 is 14 amino acids long. CDR3 bases: TGTGCCAGCAGCTTGGCGGGAGCCAGGAATGAGCAGTTCTTC. As protein: CASSLAGARNEQFF. The complete variable domain, with remaining parts taken from reference TRBV5-4 and TRBJ2-1, reads ETGVTQSPTHLIKTRGQQVTLRCSSQSGHNTVSWYQQALGQGPQFIFQYYREEENGRGNFPPRFSGLQFPNYSSELNVNALELDDSALYLCASSLAGARNEQFFGPGTRLTVL.

This chain links TRBV6-1 with TRBJ2-2, with 12 bases aligning to TRBD2. The V segment lost 4 bases and the J segment 6 bases; nucleotides outside the gene matches: 6. Germline V gene data show CDR1 as MNHNS and CDR2 as SASEGT. This CDR3 region has 16 residues. The DNA for the CDR3 is TGTGCCAGCAGTGCTCTAGCGGGAGGGCCCGCCGGGGAGCTGTTTTTT. Encoded protein: CASSALAGGPAGELFF.

The chain uses TRBV3-1 (or the pseudogene TRBV3-2) and TRBJ2-3; D is ambiguous. This CDR3 region has 15 residues. Per germline, CDR1 LGHDT and CDR2 YNNKEL (reference sequence). With 3 bases removed from V and 0 bases from J, the gap between germline ends came to 10 bases. CDR3 sequence: CASSQLITSTDTQYF. The CDR3 nucleotides are TGTGCCAGCAGCCAGCTGATCACTAGCACAGATACGCAGTATTTT.

The chain joins TRBV29-1 to TRBJ2-1, with 7 bases that match TRBD2. This CDR3 region has 13 residues. With V trimmed by 6 bases and J by 6 bases, 8 bases remained unmatched. Germline lookup yields CDR1 SQVTM and CDR2 ANQGSEA. The CDR3 DNA follows: TGCAGCGTCACCCGGGGAGGGAGCAATGAGCAGTTCTTC. Translating gives CSVTRGGSNEQFF.

The rearrangement uses TRBV9 and TRBJ2-1; TRBD2 is a possible D gene (6 bases). V shed 2 bases and J shed 4 bases, with 13 bases lying between them. Germline V CDR1 and CDR2: SGDLS, YYNGEE. The CDR3 loop spans 15 amino acids. CDR3 amino acids: CASSVGRGDYNEQFF. CDR3 nucleotides: TGTGCCAGCAGCGTCGGGCGGGGTGATTACAATGAGCAGTTCTTC.

This clone was counted a single time. This chain joins TRBV7-3 and TRBJ2-6, with TRBD1 identical over 8 bases. The germline V gene encodes CDR1 SGHTA and CDR2 FQGTGA. The CDR3 runs 17 residues. J gave up 4 bases and V 4 bases, and 9 bases lay outside the gene matches. CDR3: CASSSRTGSPGANVLTF. In nucleotides, the CDR3 is TGTGCCAGCAGCTCGCGGACAGGGTCTCCCGGGGCCAACGTCCTGACTTTC.

This clone was observed a single time. The J gene is TRBJ2-3, the V gene TRBV13; 9 nucleotides agree with TRBD2. The junction had 9 bases not matched to a gene; V was cut back by 2 bases and J by 0 bases. Germline CDR1 PRHDT, CDR2 FYEKMQ (reference sequence). The CDR3 extends over 18 amino acids. The CDR3 reads CASSLIAGVVPSTDTQYF. The CDR3 region has the DNA TGTGCCAGCAGCTTAATAGCGGGAGTGGTCCCTAGCACAGATACGCAGTATTTT.

The chain combines TRBV19 with TRBJ2-3; 9 bases match TRBD2. This CDR3 contains 15 residues. The germline gives CDR1 LNHDA, CDR2 SQIVND (reference sequence). J was trimmed by 7 bases and V by 6 bases; bases with no gene match: 11. The CDR3 sequence: CASRELAGSRNTQYF. The CDR3 coding sequence is TGTGCCAGTAGAGAACTAGCGGGTTCGCGAAATACGCAGTATTTT.

The rearrangement uses TRBV19 and TRBJ1-4; 9 bases match TRBD1. Germline assignment: CDR1 LNHDA and CDR2 SQIVND (reference sequence). V dropped 3 bases and J dropped 10; count of bases not matched to a gene: 9. CDR3 size: 15 residues. In nucleotides, the CDR3 is TGTGCCAGTAGTATTCAGGGACAGGGAAAGGGAAAACTGTTTTTT. This gives the protein CASSIQGQGKGKLFF.